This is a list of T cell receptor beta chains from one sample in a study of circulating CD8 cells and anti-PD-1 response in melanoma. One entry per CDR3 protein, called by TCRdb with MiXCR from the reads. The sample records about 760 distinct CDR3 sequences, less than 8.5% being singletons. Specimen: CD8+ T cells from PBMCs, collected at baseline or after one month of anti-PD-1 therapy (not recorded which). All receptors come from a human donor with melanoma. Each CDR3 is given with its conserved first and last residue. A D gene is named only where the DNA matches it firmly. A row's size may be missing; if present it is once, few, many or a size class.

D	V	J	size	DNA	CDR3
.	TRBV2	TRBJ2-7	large	TGTGCCAGCAGGCTCGGGCCACCTTTCTCCTACGAGCAGTACTTC	CASRLGPPFSYEQYF
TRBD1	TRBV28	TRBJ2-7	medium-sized	TGTGCCAGCAGTGCCAGGGACAGCACCTACGAGCAGTACTTC	CASSARDSTYEQYF
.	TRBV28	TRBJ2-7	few	TGTGCCAGCAGTTCACGGAATTCCCACGAGCAGTACTTC	CASSSRNSHEQYF
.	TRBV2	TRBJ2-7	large	TGTGCCAGCAGTGAATCGTCGGGCGGTGTTACCTACGAGCAGTACTTC	CASSESSGGVTYEQYF
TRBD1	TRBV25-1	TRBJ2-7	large	TGTGCCAGCAGTATGGACAGGGGGCGACGCCGCGAGCAGTACTTC	CASSMDRGRRREQYF
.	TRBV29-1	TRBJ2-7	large	TGCAGCGTGCTTAGACAGAGCTCCTACGAGCAGTACTTC	CSVLRQSSYEQYF
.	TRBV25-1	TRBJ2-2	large	TGTGCCAGCAGGTACACCGGGGAGCTGTTTTTT	CASRYTGELFF
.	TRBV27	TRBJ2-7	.	TGTGCCAGTAAAGAGAGACTGAGCTCCTACGAGCAGTACTTC	CASKERLSSYEQYF
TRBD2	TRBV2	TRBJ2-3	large	TGTGCCAGCAGGGCTAGCGGGGGGTCCAGAGATACGCAGTATTTT	CASRASGGSRDTQYF
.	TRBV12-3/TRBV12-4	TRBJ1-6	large	TGTGCCAGCAGTTTAGCAGGGAATAATTCACCCCTCCACTTT	CASSLAGNNSPLHF
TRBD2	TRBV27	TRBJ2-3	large	TGTGCCACCCTGGGACTAGCGGTCCCAGATACGCAGTATTTT	CATLGLAVPDTQYF
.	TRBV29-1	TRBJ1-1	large	TGCAGCGTTGTGGGGGGTTCGAACACTGAAGCTTTCTTT	CSVVGGSNTEAFF
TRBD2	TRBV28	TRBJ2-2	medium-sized	TGTGCCAGCAGTTTAATCGGGGGGTATACCGGGGAGCTGTTTTTT	CASSLIGGYTGELFF
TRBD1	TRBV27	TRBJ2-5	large	TGTGCCAGCACCCCGGGACAGGGGAAAGAGACCCAGTACTTC	CASTPGQGKETQYF
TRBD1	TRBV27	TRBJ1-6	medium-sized	TGTGCCAGCGGCGGGACAGGGTTTAATTCACCCCTCCACTTT	CASGGTGFNSPLHF
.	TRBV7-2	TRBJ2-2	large	TGTGCCAGCAGCTTGAGAATGAACACCGGGGAGCTGTTTTTT	CASSLRMNTGELFF
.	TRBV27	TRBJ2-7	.	TGTGCCAGCAGTTTAGGCACAGGGTCCTACGAGCAGTACTTC	CASSLGTGSYEQYF
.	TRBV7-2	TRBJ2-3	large	TGTGCCAGCAGCGCCTACGGGGCCGGGGCTGTAGGTAGCACAGATACGCAGTATTTT	CASSAYGAGAVGSTDTQYF
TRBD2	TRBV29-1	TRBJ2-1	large	TGCAGCGTTTACCCCAGCGGGAGGGCTGATGAGCAGTTCTTC	CSVYPSGRADEQFF
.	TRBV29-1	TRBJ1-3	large	TGCAGCGTTGGAGGGACCGGCTCTGGAAACACCATATATTTT	CSVGGTGSGNTIYF
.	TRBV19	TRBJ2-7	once	TGTGCCAGTAGTATAGCCGGCGGCGGGTTTCAAGTCGAGCGGTACTTC	CASSIAGGGFQVERYF
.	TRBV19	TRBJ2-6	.	TGTGCCAGTAGTGCAGCTACATGGATCTCTGGGGCCAACGTCCTGACTTTC	CASSAATWISGANVLTF
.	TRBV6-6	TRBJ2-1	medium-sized	TGTGCCAGCAGTCCTCCCGCGGTGAGCTCCTACAATGAGCAGTTCTTC	CASSPPAVSSYNEQFF
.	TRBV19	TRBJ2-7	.	TGTGCCAGTAGTATAGGACTTTCCGCCTCCTACGAGCAGTACTTC	CASSIGLSASYEQYF
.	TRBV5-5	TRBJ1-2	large	TGTGCCAGCAGCTTGGAAGCGGGTGACGGCTATGGCTACACCTTC	CASSLEAGDGYGYTF
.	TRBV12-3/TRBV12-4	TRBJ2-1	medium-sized	TGTGCCAGCAGTTTGAGTAGCCCCTCCTACAATGAGCAGTTCTTC	CASSLSSPSYNEQFF
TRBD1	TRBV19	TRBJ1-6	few	TGTGCCAGTAGTACCCCGACAGGGGGTGAAGGGGACTCCTATAATTCACCCCTCCACTTT	CASSTPTGGEGDSYNSPLHF
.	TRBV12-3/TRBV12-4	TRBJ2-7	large	TGTGCCAGCAGTTCTGAGCCCACAGGGTTCAACGAGCAGTACTTC	CASSSEPTGFNEQYF
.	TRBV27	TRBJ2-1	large	TGTGCCAGCAACCCCTCAAGGGTCCTCTACAATGAGCAGTTCTTC	CASNPSRVLYNEQFF
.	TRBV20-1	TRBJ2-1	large	TGCAGTGCTGGAGGGGAGGACGCTTACAATGAGCAGTTCTTC	CSAGGEDAYNEQFF
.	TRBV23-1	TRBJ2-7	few	TGCGCCAGCAGTCAATCCCCCAGGCCTTACGAGCAGTACTTC	CASSQSPRPYEQYF
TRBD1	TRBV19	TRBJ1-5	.	TGTGCCAGTAACGATTCGACAGGGAAGAGGGATAGCAATCAGCCCCAGCATTTT	CASNDSTGKRDSNQPQHF
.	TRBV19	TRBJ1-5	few	TGTGCCAGTAGTGCGGACAGCTATAGCAATCAGCCCCAGCATTTT	CASSADSYSNQPQHF
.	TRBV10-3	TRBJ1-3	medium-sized	TGTGCCATCGGTCCGGGACTACCTTTTTTT	CAIGPGLPFF
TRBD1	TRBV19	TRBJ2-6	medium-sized	TGTGCCAGTAGTACCCCGGGACAGGGGGAATACTCTGGGGCCAACGTCCTGACTTTC	CASSTPGQGEYSGANVLTF
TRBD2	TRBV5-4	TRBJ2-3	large	TGTGCCAGCAGCCACGGGACTAGCCTTCCCGGGAGCACAGATACGCAGTATTTT	CASSHGTSLPGSTDTQYF
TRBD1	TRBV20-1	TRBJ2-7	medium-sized	TGCAGTGCTAGACCAGTACAGGGGGCAGTAATCTACGAGCAGTACTTC	CSARPVQGAVIYEQYF
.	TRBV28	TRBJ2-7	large	TGTGCCAGCAGTTCCCGGGTGGCCTCGTACGAGCAGTACTTC	CASSSRVASYEQYF
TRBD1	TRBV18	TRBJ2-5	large	TGTGCCAGCTCACATATCCGGGACAGGGGTAACCAAGAGACCCAGTACTTC	CASSHIRDRGNQETQYF